These 15 T cell receptor beta chains were sequenced from one sample in a study of Ad26.COV2.S vaccination and SARS-CoV-2 variants. TCRdb's copy holds only in-frame clones and misses some; the assay was immunoSEQ multiplex PCR. Seen here are 500,000 or so clones, 80% to 90% observed once, and the top ten hold about 2.5%. The treatment denotes: around 19 received Ad26.COV2.S at low or high dose, single or two shots; a few received placebo; per-sample allocation not given. Day 63 after the first injection of vaccine or placebo was the sampling time. The input for sequencing was peripheral blood, taken in a trial of Ad26.COV2.S vaccine versus placebo. The receptor set was obtained from a person aged 18-60 years who received the Ad26.COV2.S COVID-19 vaccine or a placebo.

The chain combines TRBV28 with TRBJ1-5; weak D call: TRBD1 (6 bases). This CDR3 has 16 residues. CDR1 is MDHEN and CDR2 is SYDVKM in the germline V gene. The ends were cut back, 5 bases at V and 3 bases at J, with 17 bases in the middle. The CDR3 DNA reads as TGTGCCAGCAGTGCACAGGGCTATGGGGTCAATCAGCCCCAGCATTTT. This gives the protein CASSAQGYGVNQPQHF.

The rearrangement links TRBV19 to TRBJ2-2, with D perhaps assigned TRBD1 or TRBD2 (5 bases each). From germline, CDR1 is LNHDA and CDR2 SQIVND (reference sequence). Trimming pared 6 bases from V and 5 bases from J, leaving 16 bases between. CDR3 length: 15 residues. The CDR3 loop is CASSGDRGGTGELFF. The CDR3 DNA sequence: TGTGCCAGTAGCGGAGACAGAGGAGGAACCGGGGAGCTGTTTTTT.

The rearrangement links TRBV2 to TRBJ1-4, with 8 bases that match TRBD1. The CDR3 consists of 18 residues. J gave up 0 bases and V 4 bases, and 10 bases lay outside the gene matches. Germline lookup yields CDR1 SNHLY and CDR2 FYNNEI. CDR3 nucleotide sequence: TGTGCCAGCAGTGTGTGGGCAGGGGGCTTTGCAACTAATGAAAAACTGTTTTTT. Translation: CASSVWAGGFATNEKLFF.

V usage is TRBV6-1 and J usage is TRBJ2-1, with D possibly being TRBD2 (5 bases). The germline gives CDR1 MNHNS, CDR2 SASEGT. Deletions cut 2 bases from V and 8 bases from J, with 13 bases between. The CDR3 covers 14 residues. DNA of the CDR3: TGTGCCAGCAGTGAACTGATTGCCGGGGATGAGCAGTTCTTC. This gives the protein CASSELIAGDEQFF.

The chain carries TRBV7-9 and TRBJ2-4; no clear D gene. This CDR3 spans 14 amino acids. V was trimmed by 5 bases and J by 3 bases, leaving 11 bases between them. The V gene's germline CDR1 is SEHNR and CDR2 FQNEAQ (reference sequence). The CDR3 here is CASSHGRNKNIQYF. CDR3 DNA: TGTGCCAGCAGCCACGGACGAAACAAAAACATTCAGTACTTC.

The J gene is TRBJ2-3, the V gene TRBV7-6; TRBD2 aligns across 9 bases. CDR3 length equals 17 residues. Germline trimming cut 3 bases from V and 5 bases from J; bases unmatched to any gene: 12. Germline V gene data show CDR1 as SGHVS and CDR2 as FNYEAQ. DNA for the CDR3: TGTGCCAGCAGCTTCGCCACCCCTAGCGGGGTGCAAGATACGCAGTATTTT. It codes for CASSFATPSGVQDTQYF.

This CDR3 is CASSEGWAAGYEQYF. DNA of the CDR3: TGTGCCAGCAGTGAAGGTTGGGCAGCGGGCTACGAGCAGTACTTC. The chain employs TRBV6-1 and TRBJ2-7; D is perhaps TRBD2 (6 bases). This CDR3 is built from 15 residues. Germline CDR1 reads MNHNS; CDR2 reads SASEGT. Deletions cut 1 base from V and 3 bases from J, with 13 bases between.

As to this clone: Other DNA variants within this sample encode the same CDR3. The rearrangement uses TRBV5-1 and TRBJ2-5, with TRBD1 as a possible D gene (6 bases). V was pared by 0 bases and J by 5 bases, with 11 bases between. Germline CDR1 SGHRS, CDR2 YFSETQ. The CDR3 length is 14 residues. CDR3 loop: CASSLEGQGETQYF. CDR3 sequence (DNA): TGCGCCAGCAGCTTGGAGGGCCAGGGGGAGACCCAGTACTTC. Combining the CDR3 with reference TRBV5-1 and TRBJ2-5 gives the whole variable domain KAGVTQTPRYLIKTRGQQVTLSCSPISGHRSVSWYQQTPGQGLQFLFEYFSETQRNKGNFPGRFSGRQFSNSRSEMNVSTLELGDSALYLCASSLEGQGETQYFGPGTRLLVL.

The chain carries TRBV7-2 and TRBJ2-7; a possible D gene is TRBD1 (5 bases). This CDR3 has 13 amino acids. The ends were cut back, 3 bases at V and 3 bases at J, with 9 bases in the middle. Germline-derived CDR1 and CDR2 are SGHTA and FQGNSA. The CDR3 DNA is TGTGCCAGCAGCTTCGACAGAAACTACGAGCAGTACTTC. This sequence encodes CASSFDRNYEQYF.

V usage is TRBV5-5 and J usage is TRBJ1-5; D not certain. Germline assignment: CDR1 SGHKS and CDR2 YYEKEE (reference sequence). With 0 bases removed from V and 7 bases from J, the gap between germline ends came to 8 bases. The CDR3 covers 13 residues. The CDR3 region is CASSLGREQPQHF. The CDR3 DNA reads TGTGCCAGCAGCTTGGGAAGGGAACAGCCCCAGCATTTT.

The chain uses TRBV4-2 and TRBJ1-5; 7 nucleotides match TRBD1. Germline CDR1 reads LGHNA; CDR2 reads YNFKEQ. The CDR3 runs 14 residues. V lost 6 bases and J lost 4; bases outside the gene matches: 6. CDR3 residues: CASSPIRGNQPQHF. Here the CDR3 DNA reads TGTGCCAGCAGTCCAATCAGGGGGAATCAGCCCCAGCATTTT.

This clone was seen a handful of times. This sequence joins TRBV3-1 (or the pseudogene TRBV3-2) and TRBJ1-5; the D gene is possibly TRBD1 (5 bases). Trimming stripped 5 bases from V and 8 bases from J, with 16 bases between. Germline V gene data show CDR1 as LGHDT and CDR2 as YNNKEL (reference sequence). CDR3 length equals 14 residues. CDR3 DNA: TGTGCCAGCAGCGAAATGGGGCTAGGGGAGCCCCAGCATTTT. Its protein is CASSEMGLGEPQHF.

This chain links TRBV5-1 with TRBJ2-1; no clear D gene. The CDR3 contains 11 residues. Per germline, CDR1 SGHRS and CDR2 YFSETQ. Trimming removed 4 bases from V and 7 bases from J, with 6 bases in between. For the CDR3, the DNA is TGCGCCAGCAGCGGTGGGAATGAGCAGTTCTTC. Its protein product is CASSGGNEQFF.

This clone was seen only a few times. The gene calls are TRBV3-1 (or the pseudogene TRBV3-2) and TRBJ1-2; D gene uncertain. This CDR3 comprises 11 residues. Trimming took 1 base from V and 8 from J, leaving 5 bases between them. Germline lookup yields CDR1 LGHDT and CDR2 YNNKEL (reference sequence). CDR3 nucleotide sequence: TGTGCCAGCAGCCAAGGGGAAGGCTACACCTTC. This gives the protein CASSQGEGYTF.

This clone was counted between two and nine times. This rearrangement joins TRBV6-5 to TRBJ1-1; no definite D call. CDR1 and CDR2 from the germline V gene are MNHEY and SVGAGI. The CDR3 loop spans 15 amino acids. The V gene lost 4 bases and the J gene lost 8 bases, with 20 bases spanning the gap. CDR3 in amino acids: CASSSSPGRRWEAFF. CDR3 in DNA: TGTGCCAGCAGTTCGAGCCCGGGGAGGCGGTGGGAAGCTTTCTTT.